The TCR beta chain described here comes from a study of blood T cells in healthy people across ages. For the second PCR, which ran for roughly 6 to 12 cycles, a sample-barcoded 5' primer and a J-beta primer mix were used. TCRdb re-called the 5' RACE reads through MiXCR, storing one row per CDR3 protein. This sample has about 830,000 distinct CDR3 sequences, with around two thirds found just once. This clonotype occurred a few times. The antigen remains undetermined. Study outcomes and limitations: Investigators viewed diversity estimates from one million T cells as underestimates, the study reported. It was not possible, with unsorted PBMCs, to conclusively compare naive and antigen-experienced cells.

Trimming shortened V by 2 bases and J by 4 bases, and 7 bases separated the two germline ends. CDR1 is LGHDT and CDR2 is YNNKEL in the germline V gene (reference sequence). CDR3 length equals 13 residues. Sample: blood. The TCR sequence derives from a young man in good health. This chain links TRBV3-1 with TRBJ2-3; D call uncertain. The DNA for the CDR3 is TGTGCCAGCAGCCAAATGATCGCAGATACGCAGTATTTT. Translated, it gives CASSQMIADTQYF.